What follows are 20 T cell receptor beta chains derived from one specimen sequenced in a study of technical replicates of blood from a handful of donors. Data came from immunoSEQ multiplex PCR; TCRdb stores just in-frame clones and leaves some out. The sample yields about 100,000 clones, nearly 97% seen once. The material sequenced was T cells isolated from PBMCs. These receptor sequences come from a human donor in good health.

This chain links TRBV10-3 with TRBJ2-7; the match to TRBD2 covers 7 bases. J was trimmed by 2 bases and V by 0 bases; bases with no gene match: 10. Germline V lookup: CDR1 ENHRY, CDR2 SYGVKD. The CDR3 extends over 17 amino acids. CDR3 coding DNA: TGTGCCATCAGTGAGTCGGGGCTCGGCGGGAGTGCCTACGAGCAGTACTTC. This sequence encodes CAISESGLGGSAYEQYF.

The chain joins TRBV28 to TRBJ1-4; TRBD1 agrees at 7 bases. Germline loops: CDR1 MDHEN, CDR2 SYDVKM. This CDR3 has 11 residues. The J segment lost 14 bases and the V segment lost 7 bases, leaving 7 bases of the junction unmatched. The CDR3 nucleotides are TGTGCCAGCATAGGGGACAGATCGCTGTTTTTT. This gives the protein CASIGDRSLFF. Looking up the rest from reference TRBV28 and TRBJ1-4 gives the full variable domain: DVKVTQSSRYLVKRTGEKVFLECVQDMDHENMFWYRQDPGLGLRLIYFSYDVKMKEKGDIPEGYSVSREKKERFSLILESASTNQTSMYLCASIGDRSLFFGSGTQLSVL.

The chain carries TRBV12-5 and TRBJ2-1; a possible D gene is TRBD2 (6 bases). Trimming took 6 bases from V and 3 from J, leaving 15 bases between them. Per germline, CDR1 LGHNT and CDR2 FRNRAP. The CDR3 sequence is 15 residues long. The CDR3 loop is CASGGGPTGYNEQFF. In DNA, the CDR3 is TGTGCTAGTGGGGGGGGTCCAACAGGCTACAATGAGCAGTTCTTC.

The chain recombines TRBV18 with TRBJ2-1; 8 nucleotides match TRBD2. V dropped 4 bases and J dropped 6; count of bases not matched to a gene: 8. Looked up from germline, CDR1 is KGHSH and CDR2 is LQKENI. The CDR3 is made up of 15 amino acids. As DNA, the CDR3 is TGTGCCAGCTCACGCGGGAGCGGGAGTCCCAATGAGCAGTTCTTC. Amino acids: CASSRGSGSPNEQFF.

The chain carries TRBV2 and TRBJ2-3; D remains ambiguous. Germline CDR1 reads SNHLY; CDR2 reads FYNNEI. The CDR3 loop spans 12 amino acids. Trimming stripped 7 bases from V and 2 bases from J, with 7 bases between. CDR3 coding DNA: TGTGCCAGCACCCGGTACACAGATACGCAGTATTTT. Its translation is CASTRYTDTQYF.

The V gene is TRBV12-5, the J gene TRBJ1-5; D gene uncertain. Germline V gene data show CDR1 as LGHNT and CDR2 as FRNRAP. V shed 0 bases and J shed 5 bases, with 14 bases lying between them. This CDR3 has 16 amino acids. The CDR3 DNA reads as TGTGCTAGTGGTTTGGTAATAAAAGGGAGGGATCAGCCCCAGCATTTT. It yields the protein CASGLVIKGRDQPQHF.

Only one count was recorded for this clone. The chain's CDR3 is CASSLDPGRGEKLFF. The CDR3 region has the DNA TGCGCCAGCAGCTTGGATCCAGGGAGGGGAGAAAAACTGTTTTTT. The chain uses TRBV5-1 and TRBJ1-4; D may be TRBD1 (5 bases). The CDR3 sequence is 15 residues long. Germline lookup yields CDR1 SGHRS and CDR2 YFSETQ. Trimming took off 0 bases at V and 8 bases at J, with 14 bases between the two ends.

V gene TRBV18 combines with J gene TRBJ1-1; a weak D match, TRBD1 (5 bases). The CDR3 loop spans 13 amino acids. Germline CDR1 is KGHSH and CDR2 is LQKENI. Between the trimmed V and J ends, which lost 4 bases and 3 bases, there was a span of 9 bases. CDR3 in DNA: TGTGCCAGCTCACGGGGGGGGGACACTGAAGCTTTCTTT. Protein: CASSRGGDTEAFF.

This clone was observed once. V is TRBV7-9 and J is TRBJ2-3, with a tentative D call TRBD2 (5 bases). The V end was cut by 0 bases, the J end by 0 bases, with 10 bases between. The germline gives CDR1 SEHNR, CDR2 FQNEAQ (reference sequence). There are 16 residues in the CDR3. CDR3 sequence (DNA): TGTGCCAGCAGCTTAGCGCTTGCGGGTAGCACAGATACGCAGTATTTT. This sequence encodes CASSLALAGSTDTQYF.

In the case of this clone: Other nucleotide sequences in the sample specify the same CDR3. The rearrangement links TRBV4-1 to TRBJ2-7, with D possibly matching TRBD2 (6 bases). Germline V lookup: CDR1 MGHRA, CDR2 YSYEKL. The CDR3 is 14 residues long. The ends were cut back, 2 bases at V and 7 bases at J, with 15 bases in the middle. The CDR3, as DNA: TGCGCCAGCAGCCAACCGGGAGCATCGAGGGAGCAGTACTTC. Protein product: CASSQPGASREQYF.

This rearrangement joins TRBV5-4 to TRBJ2-3; TRBD1 agrees at 9 bases. CDR1 and CDR2 from the germline V gene are SGHNT and YYREEE (reference sequence). The CDR3 is 16 residues long. J lost 0 bases, V lost 3 bases, and 5 bases had no gene match. The CDR3 coding sequence is TGTGCCAGCAGCTCACAGGGGGCGCAAAGCACAGATACGCAGTATTTT. Translating it yields CASSSQGAQSTDTQYF.

The chain carries TRBV4-1 and TRBJ1-2; 7 bases line up with TRBD1. The CDR3 extends over 15 amino acids. V lost 5 bases, J lost 3 bases, and 9 bases stayed unmatched. The germline CDR1 and CDR2 sequences are MGHRA and YSYEKL. The CDR3 sequence is CASSSTGLGDYGYTF. In DNA form, the CDR3 reads TGCGCCAGCAGCTCGACAGGGCTGGGGGACTATGGCTACACCTTC.

The count of this clone is one. The rearrangement joins TRBV4-2 to TRBJ2-3, with TRBD2 matching 9 bases. Losses at the gene ends were 0 bases for V and 5 bases for J; bases not matched to a gene: 9. The germline V gene has CDR1 LGHNA and CDR2 YNFKEQ. The CDR3 totals 17 residues. This chain's CDR3 is CASSQDPSGARKDTQYF. Here the CDR3 DNA reads TGTGCCAGCAGCCAAGACCCTAGCGGGGCGAGGAAAGATACGCAGTATTTT.

CDR3 bases: TGTGCCTGGAGTCAACAGTACAATGAGCAGTTCTTC. Its protein product is CAWSQQYNEQFF. The rearrangement links TRBV30 to TRBJ2-1; D not certain. Germline V gene lookup returns CDR1 GTSNPN and CDR2 SVGIG (reference sequence). Trimming cost V 2 bases and J 4 bases, with 6 bases left between them. This CDR3 region has 12 residues.

This clone came up once. The gene calls are TRBV7-9 and TRBJ1-2; D not resolved. The length of the CDR3 is 13 residues. V dropped 1 base and J dropped 2 bases, with 5 bases sitting between them. Germline assignment: CDR1 SEHNR and CDR2 FQNEAQ (reference sequence). The CDR3 nucleotides are TGTGCCAGCAGCTTAGGGCAGAACTATGGCTACACCTTC. It codes for CASSLGQNYGYTF.

The genes are TRBV5-1 and TRBJ2-2; 7 positions agree with TRBD1. V was clipped by 2 bases and J by 7 bases; unmatched bases: 5. Looked up from germline, CDR1 is SGHRS and CDR2 is YFSETQ. The CDR3 spans 14 residues. CDR3: CASSFGTVDGELFF. CDR3 coding DNA: TGCGCCAGCAGCTTCGGGACAGTTGACGGGGAGCTGTTTTTT.

J is TRBJ2-7 and V is TRBV18; the match to TRBD2 covers 13 bases. Trimming at V came to 4 bases and at J to 2 bases, leaving 11 bases not matched to a gene. Germline V gene data show CDR1 as KGHSH and CDR2 as LQKENI. This CDR3 is 18 amino acids long. The DNA for the CDR3 is TGTGCCAGCTCACGAAAAGGACTAGCGGGAGCCCCAACCTACGAGCAGTACTTC. It codes for CASSRKGLAGAPTYEQYF.

This clone showed up just a few times. J is TRBJ1-2 and V is TRBV2, with D hard to call. CDR1 SNHLY and CDR2 FYNNEI come from the germline V gene. V lost 5 bases to trimming and J lost 7 bases, with 11 bases between them. This CDR3 is built from 12 residues. The chain's CDR3 is CASSSDMSGYTF. CDR3 DNA sequence: TGTGCCAGCAGTTCCGACATGTCTGGCTACACCTTC. Drawing the rest from reference TRBV2 and TRBJ1-2, the complete variable domain is EPEVTQTPSHQVTQMGQEVILRCVPISNHLYFYWYRQILGQKVEFLVSFYNNEISEKSEIFDDQFSVERPDGSNFTLKIRSTKLEDSAMYFCASSSDMSGYTFGSGTRLTVV.

The rearrangement links TRBV4-1 to TRBJ2-1; 9 bases map to TRBD1. CDR1 and CDR2 from the germline V gene are MGHRA and YSYEKL. V dropped 0 bases and J dropped 4; count of bases not matched to a gene: 4. This CDR3 region has 16 residues. The CDR3 DNA reads TGCGCCAGCAGCCAAGATAGGGACAGGGTATACAATGAGCAGTTCTTC. Translation gives CASSQDRDRVYNEQFF.

The V gene is TRBV4-2, the J gene TRBJ2-3; TRBD2 agrees at 11 bases. Trimming took 0 bases from V and 0 from J; bases not matched to a gene: 8. Germline V lookup: CDR1 LGHNA, CDR2 YNFKEQ. The CDR3 runs to 19 residues. This CDR3 is CASSQDWASGGKSTDTQYF. The DNA for the CDR3 is TGTGCCAGCAGCCAAGATTGGGCTAGCGGGGGGAAGAGCACAGATACGCAGTATTTT.